Included here is one T cell receptor (beta chain) sequence, with context. Its antigen remains unidentified. UMIs and sample barcodes were carried by the TCR alpha and TCR beta cDNA libraries that 5'RACE produced using constant-segment primers. TCRdb re-analysed the 5' RACE reads in MiXCR, keeping a single row per CDR3 protein. In the table there are about 340,000 distinct CDR3 sequences, around 15% of which are singletons. This entry belongs to a study of T-cell memory formation after mild COVID-19. Study outcomes and limitations: The study found balanced CD4/CD8 in clones contracting day 15 to 85 and a CD4+ lean in later expanders. Researchers found some responding clones in pre-infection memory, a sign that cross-reactive memory joined. Those CD4+ clones that contracted were mainly in CM and EM (CD8+ ones in EMRA).

Germline V gives CDR1 SQVTM, CDR2 ANQGSEA. Deletions cut 4 bases from V and 1 base from J, with 10 bases between. CDR3 size: 13 residues. Material for sequencing was PBMCs or a T cell subset sorted from them (not recorded which). This sequence joins TRBV29-1 and TRBJ1-1; D is possibly TRBD1 (6 bases). The receptor comes from a man aged 18 to 29 who had mild COVID-19 (a few samples of this study predate the infection). Cell type and time point are not known. The CDR3 spells CSVARGQNTEAFF. In DNA form, the CDR3 reads TGCAGCGTTGCAAGGGGACAGAACACTGAAGCTTTCTTT.